This is a list of T cell receptor beta chains from one sample in a study of PD-1 blockade in classical Hodgkin lymphoma. Generated by immunoSEQ multiplex PCR, the TCRdb table keeps only in-frame clones and is missing some. The table has around 19,000 clones, 86% seen once. The sequenced sample was peripheral blood mononuclear cells (PBMCs), obtained before the second cycle of nivolumab. Receptors were obtained from a human donor with classical Hodgkin lymphoma. CDR3s include the opening cysteine and the closing phenylalanine or tryptophan. The D gene is left open where the match is weak. Clone sizes are given selectively: once, few, many, or a class where the clone is expanded.

TRBD2	TRBV10-3	TRBJ2-5	once	TGTGCCATCAGTGGGACTAGCACCCAAGAGACCCAGTACTTC	CAISGTSTQETQYF
TRBD1	TRBV5-1	TRBJ2-7	NA	TGCGCCAGCAGCTTGGTACAGGGGGCAGGGGAGCAGTACTTC	CASSLVQGAGEQYF
NA	TRBV6-6	TRBJ1-1	once	TGTGCCAGCAGTCGGACGCACAACGCTGAAGCTTTCTTT	CASSRTHNAEAFF
NA	TRBV7-8	TRBJ1-4	few	TGTGCCAGCAGCTTCAAGGTCAGGGGAGAAAAACTGTTTTTT	CASSFKVRGEKLFF
NA	TRBV7-8	TRBJ1-3	NA	TGTGCCAGCAGCTTAGTTGGGTCAGCTGGAAACACCATATATTTT	CASSLVGSAGNTIYF
NA	TRBV18	TRBJ1-2	NA	TGTGCCAGCTCACCGGGTCCGTCTTACTATGGCTACACCTTC	CASSPGPSYYGYTF
TRBD2	TRBV7-2	TRBJ2-2	NA	TGTGCCAGCAGCTCCCCAAGCGGGGGGGCTTACACCGGGGAGCTGTTTTTT	CASSSPSGGAYTGELFF
TRBD1	TRBV5-1	TRBJ2-1	NA	TGCGCCAGCAGCTCGGCGGAGAACAGGGGGTCCAATGAGCAGTTCTTC	CASSSAENRGSNEQFF
TRBD1	TRBV4-1	TRBJ2-7	NA	TGCGCCAGCAGCCAAGACGCCCGGGACAGCCCCTACGAGCAGTACTTC	CASSQDARDSPYEQYF
TRBD1	TRBV19	TRBJ1-5	NA	TGTGCCAGTAGTATTCAGGGGGCCATCAATCAGCCCCAGCATTTT	CASSIQGAINQPQHF
TRBD1	TRBV5-1	TRBJ1-6	few	TGCGCCAGCAGCTTAGGACAGGGAAATTCACCCCTCCACTTT	CASSLGQGNSPLHF
NA	TRBV7-3	TRBJ2-2	NA	TGTGCCAGCAGCTTACTCTCCCCTTGGCGGGGAGGCACCGGGGAGCTGTTTTTT	CASSLLSPWRGGTGELFF
NA	TRBV10-2	TRBJ1-1	NA	TGCGCCAGGAAGGAGGGGAACACTGAAGCTTTCTTT	CARKEGNTEAFF
NA	TRBV5-1	TRBJ2-6	NA	TGCGCCAGCAGCTTACAGGCGACTGGGGCCAACGTCCTGACTTTC	CASSLQATGANVLTF
TRBD2	TRBV11-3	TRBJ2-1	NA	TGTGCCAGCAGCCGGACTAGCGGGGGGGGAAACTCCTACAATGAGCAGTTCTTC	CASSRTSGGGNSYNEQFF
TRBD1	TRBV13	TRBJ2-3	NA	TGTGCCAGCAGCCATCGGGACAGGGATTTCCGCGGGCCAGATACGCAGTATTTT	CASSHRDRDFRGPDTQYF
NA	TRBV4-1	TRBJ2-2	NA	TGCGCCAGCAGCCAAGTTTCAACGGGGGTGGCCGGGGAGCTGTTTTTT	CASSQVSTGVAGELFF
TRBD2	TRBV5-1	TRBJ2-7	NA	TGCGCCAGCAGCTTGGGGCGCGGGGGGGCCGACGAGCAGTACTTC	CASSLGRGGADEQYF
NA	TRBV5-1	TRBJ2-3	NA	TGCGCCAGCAGCTTGGCCGTGGCAGGGGCGACAGATACGCAGTATTTT	CASSLAVAGATDTQYF
NA	TRBV7-9	TRBJ1-5	NA	TGTGCCAGCAGCTTACTGTATGATCAGCCCCAGCATTTT	CASSLLYDQPQHF
TRBD1	TRBV4-1	TRBJ1-4	once	TGCGCCAGCAGCACTAAGCCGGGACAGTTGAATGAAAAACTGTTTTTT	CASSTKPGQLNEKLFF
TRBD1	TRBV4-2	TRBJ2-1	NA	TGTGCCAGCAGCCACTTGGACAGGGGCGATGAGCAGTTCTTC	CASSHLDRGDEQFF